The T cell receptor beta chain described here comes from a study of blood T cell repertoires in COVID-19. Study in general: COVID-19 samples from acute and convalescent phases originated in the United States, Italy and Spain. PBMCs, B-cell-depleted T cells, or T cells were the source of the cDNA or gDNA that made up the material.

Per the authors' pipeline: Amplifying reference gene primers gave estimates of nucleated cell counts. TCRdb's copy holds only in-frame clones and misses some; the assay was immunoSEQ multiplex PCR. V and J calls and clone size are given by that table; D and trimming were obtained from the DNA. The sample records under 200,000 clones, 80% to 90% being singletons. CDR3 size: 15 residues. The V gene lost 5 bases and the J gene lost 0 bases, with 14 bases spanning the gap. The germline gives CDR1 SEHNR, CDR2 FQNEAQ (reference sequence). This receptor was obtained from a man younger than 35 with active or convalescent COVID-19. The rearrangement joins TRBV7-9 to TRBJ2-7, with D unclear. The sequencing input was peripheral blood. The CDR3 bases are TGTGCCAGCAGCCCCAGCGACCGAGCCTCCTACGAGCAGTACTTC. Translating it yields CASSPSDRASYEQYF.